The rows below give T cell receptor beta chains drawn from one sample of a study of T cells in Graves' hyperthyroidism and ophthalmopathy. TCRdb re-called the multiplex PCR reads with MiXCR, one entry per CDR3 protein. The table has some 140,000 distinct CDR3 sequences, more than 20% seen once. Sequencing was carried out using blood. The receptors come from a woman aged 50 to 60 with Graves' hyperthyroidism that later progressed to Graves' ophthalmopathy. The CDR3 runs from the conserved cysteine through the conserved F or W. Each record gives: D gene, V gene, clone size, J gene, CDR3 DNA, CDR3 protein. A D gene is named only where the DNA matches it firmly. Clone size, where shown, is once, few, many, or a class for clones that have expanded.

-	TRBV19	once	TRBJ2-4	TGTGCCAGTAGATTCGGAGGGGGGGGGAAAAACATTCAGTACTTC	CASRFGGGGKNIQYF
-	TRBV3-1	many	TRBJ2-1	TGTGCCAGCAGCCGCCTAACTAGCCCAGACAATGAGCAGTTCTTC	CASSRLTSPDNEQFF
-	TRBV6-6	many	TRBJ2-5	TGTGCCAGCAGTTACAACGGACGAGAGGGGACCCAGTACTTC	CASSYNGREGTQYF
-	TRBV12-3/TRBV12-4	many	TRBJ2-1	TGTGCCAGCAGTTTGGGCAGGAGGGCGAATGAGCAGTTCTTC	CASSLGRRANEQFF
TRBD2	TRBV19	-	TRBJ2-7	TGTGCCAGTAGTATGACCGGGACTAGGGGCGAGCAGTACTTC	CASSMTGTRGEQYF
-	TRBV6-1	-	TRBJ1-5	TGTGCCAGCAGTTCGAGGGGGAATCAGCCCCAGCATTTT	CASSSRGNQPQHF
-	TRBV5-5	many	TRBJ2-1	TGTGCCAGCAGTGAACACAATGAGCAGTTCTTC	CASSEHNEQFF
-	TRBV6-1	-	TRBJ2-3	TGTGCCAGCAGCCTATCTTGGAGCACAGATACGCAGTATTTT	CASSLSWSTDTQYF
TRBD2	TRBV10-3	many	TRBJ2-1	TGTGCCATCAAAACTAGCGGGAGATCAGGCTCCTACAATGAGCAGTTCTTC	CAIKTSGRSGSYNEQFF
TRBD2	TRBV3-1	many	TRBJ2-3	TGTGCCAGCAGCCGAAGGCCGGGACTAGCGGGAGACTCTAGCACAGATACGCAGTATTTT	CASSRRPGLAGDSSTDTQYF
-	TRBV12-3/TRBV12-4	few	TRBJ2-2	TGTGCCAGCAGCACCGGGGTTAACACCGGGGAGCTGTTTTTT	CASSTGVNTGELFF
TRBD1	TRBV7-3	-	TRBJ1-1	TGTGCCAGCAGCACAGGAGGACAGGGCGCGCCGAACACTGAAGCTTTCTTT	CASSTGGQGAPNTEAFF
-	TRBV28	many	TRBJ2-7	TGTGCCAGCAGTTTCGGACACCTTCGGGAGCAGTACTTC	CASSFGHLREQYF
-	TRBV2	few	TRBJ2-7	TGTGCCAGCGTGGGGTTCACCTACGAGCAGTACTTC	CASVGFTYEQYF
TRBD2	TRBV2	-	TRBJ2-1	TGTGCCAGCAGTGAACTAGCGGGGGGGTTATACAATGAGCAGTTCTTC	CASSELAGGLYNEQFF